Following are 20 T cell receptor beta chains from one sample sequenced in a study of PD-L1 blockade in urothelial cancer. Data came from immunoSEQ multiplex PCR; TCRdb stores just in-frame clones and leaves some out. The table lists over 100,000 clones, about 81% of them singletons. Time point: pretreatment peripheral blood. The sample here was PBMCs, taken around atezolizumab (anti-PD-L1) treatment. These receptors were taken from a man aged 50-59 years with urothelial cancer.

This chain uses TRBV5-1 with TRBJ2-7, with D possibly being TRBD2 (6 bases). The CDR3 runs 16 residues. V was shortened by 4 bases and J by 0 bases, with 17 bases between the two germline ends. Germline lookup yields CDR1 SGHRS and CDR2 YFSETQ. The CDR3 nucleotides are TGCGCCAGCAGCGTGGGAGGTTGGGGGGTCTCCTACGAGCAGTACTTC. Amino acid sequence: CASSVGGWGVSYEQYF.

V and J are TRBV5-6 and TRBJ2-3; D is unresolved. The germline gives CDR1 SGHDT, CDR2 YYEEEE. CDR3 length equals 13 residues. Deletions cut 3 bases from V and 0 bases from J, with 5 bases between. In nucleotides, the CDR3 is TGTGCCAGCAGCTCCCATAGCACAGATACGCAGTATTTT. Encoded protein: CASSSHSTDTQYF.

This clone turned up a few times. This chain joins TRBV6-6 and TRBJ2-1; 11 nucleotides match TRBD2. In germline, CDR1 is MNHNY, CDR2 SVGAGI (reference sequence). V lost 10 bases and J lost 15; bases outside the gene matches: 20. The CDR3 has 15 amino acids. The CDR3 coding sequence is TGTGCCACCCAAGGGGGACTAGCGGAGGGTAGTGATCGGTTCTTC. Protein sequence: CATQGGLAEGSDRFF.

V usage is TRBV15 and J usage is TRBJ2-3; D remains ambiguous. This CDR3 has 19 residues. V was shortened by 1 base and J by 0 bases, with 20 bases between the two germline ends. Germline CDR1 is LNHNV and CDR2 is YYDKDF (reference sequence). CDR3 nucleotides: TGTGCCACCAGCAGAGGCACCAGGTTCCCTTCGGCTAGCACAGATACGCAGTATTTT. This gives the protein CATSRGTRFPSASTDTQYF.

DNA for the CDR3: TGTGCCAGCAGTGCGACCGGGACAGGTGGCTACACCTTC. Amino acids: CASSATGTGGYTF. The genes are TRBV2 and TRBJ1-2; 8 bases are shared with TRBD1. V shed 4 bases and J 7 bases; nucleotides not matched to a gene: 5. This CDR3 has 13 residues. Germline CDR1 SNHLY, CDR2 FYNNEI.

The gene calls are TRBV19 and TRBJ2-1; D ambiguous. The CDR3 extends over 14 amino acids. CDR1 is LNHDA, CDR2 SQIVND, per germline (reference sequence). The V end lost 0 bases, the J end lost 6 bases, and 9 bases lay between the germline ends. The CDR3 nucleotides are TGTGCCAGTAGTATAGATCGGCGGCTCAATGAGCAGTTCTTC. Encoded protein: CASSIDRRLNEQFF.

The table lists this clone with a count of one. The rearrangement uses TRBV30 and TRBJ1-6, with D unresolved. CDR3 length: 13 residues. The germline V gene encodes CDR1 GTSNPN and CDR2 SVGIG (reference sequence). Trimming stripped 4 bases from V and 5 bases from J, with 9 bases between. The CDR3 protein is CAWKISHNSPLHF. In DNA, the CDR3 is TGTGCCTGGAAAATTAGCCATAATTCACCCCTCCACTTT.

The V call is TRBV30, the J call TRBJ1-4; 10 bases agree with TRBD1. Germline trimming cut 6 bases from V and 1 base from J; bases unmatched to any gene: 8. The germline CDR1 and CDR2 sequences are GTSNPN and SVGIG (reference sequence). The CDR3 contains 16 residues. This CDR3 reads CACIPGQGLTNEKLFF. CDR3 nucleotides: TGTGCCTGCATACCGGGACAGGGGTTAACTAATGAAAAACTGTTTTTT.

A few counts support this clone. The chain is built from TRBV28 and TRBJ1-1; 11 bases line up with TRBD1. The CDR3 runs to 15 residues. With 6 bases clipped from V and 6 bases from J, the junction kept 9 bases outside the gene matches. The germline CDR1 and CDR2 sequences are MDHEN and SYDVKM. The CDR3 loop is CASSPRGQGVAEAFF. Here the CDR3 DNA reads TGTGCCAGCAGCCCCCGGGGACAGGGGGTTGCTGAAGCTTTCTTT.

The rearrangement joins TRBV7-9 to TRBJ2-1, with 12 bases identical to TRBD2. Per the germline V gene, CDR1 is SEHNR and CDR2 is FQNEAQ (reference sequence). The CDR3 has 17 residues. V trimming: 5 bases; J trimming: 5 bases; junction bases outside the gene matches: 10. CDR3 sequence reads: CASSPTPRLAGDNEQFF. In DNA, the CDR3 is TGTGCCAGCAGCCCTACCCCACGACTAGCGGGAGACAATGAGCAGTTCTTC.

The gene calls are TRBV19 and TRBJ1-5; 9 positions match TRBD1. The CDR3 covers 13 residues. V lost 7 bases to trimming and J lost 7 bases; unmatched junction nucleotides: 5. Per germline, CDR1 LNHDA and CDR2 SQIVND (reference sequence). CDR3 region: CASNRGRRQPQHF. For the CDR3, the DNA is TGTGCCAGTAACAGGGGGCGCCGGCAGCCCCAGCATTTT.

Only a few counts were recorded for this clone. The chain carries TRBV28 and TRBJ2-7; D not certain. In germline, CDR1 is MDHEN, CDR2 SYDVKM. The germline V and J ends were trimmed by 2 bases and 3 bases, with 5 bases remaining between them. This CDR3 is 12 amino acids long. Here the CDR3 reads CASSLLGYEQYF. As DNA, the CDR3 is TGTGCCAGCAGTTTACTAGGCTACGAGCAGTACTTC.

The genes are TRBV11-2 and TRBJ2-2, with unresolved D. V lost 3 bases and J lost 5, with 7 bases in between. The CDR3 consists of 13 residues. The germline V gene encodes CDR1 SGHAT and CDR2 FQNNGV. The CDR3 DNA reads TGTGCCAGCAGCTTTTTACAGACCGGGGAGCTGTTTTTT. Protein: CASSFLQTGELFF.

The chain carries TRBV29-1 and TRBJ2-1; 13 bases agree with TRBD2. The CDR3 runs 13 residues. Trimming took 7 bases from V and 6 from J; bases not matched to a gene: 3. CDR1 SQVTM and CDR2 ANQGSEA come from the germline V gene. Here the CDR3 DNA reads TGCAGCGCAGGACTAGCGGGAGCCAATGAGCAGTTCTTC. Translating gives CSAGLAGANEQFF.

This rearrangement joins TRBV6-1 to TRBJ1-5; a possible D gene is TRBD1 (6 bases). The CDR3 length is 17 residues. CDR1 and CDR2 from the germline V gene are MNHNS and SASEGT. V was trimmed by 0 bases and J by 1 base, leaving 13 bases between them. CDR3 coding DNA: TGTGCCAGCAGTGAAGCGTACAGGGTAGGGAGCAATCAGCCCCAGCATTTT. Translation: CASSEAYRVGSNQPQHF.

The chain employs TRBV28 and TRBJ2-1, with D maybe TRBD2 (5 bases). This CDR3 has 16 amino acids. Trimming left V 5 bases short and J 0 bases short, with 14 bases between. In germline, CDR1 is MDHEN, CDR2 SYDVKM. The CDR3 sequence is CASSASTGSSYNEQFF. The CDR3 DNA sequence: TGTGCCAGCAGTGCCTCAACGGGGAGCTCCTACAATGAGCAGTTCTTC.

This sequence joins TRBV5-1 and TRBJ1-6; D not certain. V was cut by 6 bases and J by 10 bases, with 20 bases left in between. CDR1 SGHRS and CDR2 YFSETQ come from the germline V gene. There are 15 residues in the CDR3. The chain's CDR3 is CASKQPTPAGSPLHF. The DNA of the CDR3 is TGCGCCAGCAAACAACCGACACCGGCGGGATCACCCCTCCACTTT.

Comment on this clone: Other DNA sequences in the sample encode the same CDR3. This chain connects TRBV7-9 to TRBJ1-1; perhaps TRBD1 as D (6 bases). Germline V gene data show CDR1 as SEHNR and CDR2 as FQNEAQ (reference sequence). This CDR3 region has 13 residues. The germline V and J ends were trimmed by 1 base and 5 bases, with 8 bases remaining between them. The DNA for the CDR3 is TGTGCCAGCAGCTTAGGAGGGGGAACTGAAGCTTTCTTT. As protein: CASSLGGGTEAFF.

J is TRBJ2-3 and V is TRBV18; the D gene is possibly TRBD2 (6 bases). The CDR3 spans 15 residues. V was clipped by 4 bases and J by 0 bases, with 11 bases between them. The germline gives CDR1 KGHSH, CDR2 LQKENI. The CDR3 spells CASSHRDSSTDTQYF. In nucleotides, the CDR3 is TGTGCCAGCTCACACCGGGACTCTAGCACAGATACGCAGTATTTT. The whole variable domain, filled in from reference TRBV18 and TRBJ2-3, reads NAGVMQNPRHLVRRRGQEARLRCSPMKGHSHVYWYRQLPEEGLKFMVYLQKENIIDESGMPKERFSAEFPKEGPSILRIQQVVRGDSAAYFCASSHRDSSTDTQYFGPGTRLTVL.

The chain links TRBV15 to TRBJ1-6; no clear D gene. The germline V gene has CDR1 LNHNV and CDR2 YYDKDF (reference sequence). The CDR3 extends over 13 amino acids. Trimming took off 5 bases at V and 8 bases at J, with 10 bases between the two ends. This CDR3 reads CATSVNMDSPLHF. CDR3 bases: TGTGCCACCAGCGTCAACATGGATTCACCCCTCCACTTT.